These 8 T cell receptor beta chains were sequenced from one sample in a study of T-cell memory formation after mild COVID-19. A single record per CDR3 protein comes from TCRdb applying MiXCR to the 5' RACE reads. The data contain about 290,000 distinct CDR3 sequences, more than 15% of them singletons. Sequencing was done on a sample of PBMCs or a T cell subset sorted from them (not recorded which). The source of these receptors is a man aged 18 to 35 who had mild COVID-19 (a few samples of this study predate the infection). Cell type and time point are not known.

The V and J genes are TRBV5-6 and TRBJ2-1; D might be TRBD1 (6 bases). Trimming took 3 bases from V and 5 from J, leaving 21 bases between them. Germline assignment: CDR1 SGHDT and CDR2 YYEEEE. The CDR3 totals 17 residues. CDR3 loop: CASSSSGQIKLNNEQFF. The CDR3 DNA is TGTGCCAGCAGCTCCTCGGGACAAATAAAACTCAACAATGAGCAGTTCTTC.

This clonotype was counted only a few times. The V gene is TRBV10-3, the J gene TRBJ2-7; possible D gene TRBD1, 6 bases. The CDR3 contains 14 residues. Trimming pared 8 bases from V and 2 bases from J, leaving 16 bases between. CDR1 and CDR2 (germline): ENHRY, SYGVKD. The CDR3 protein is CAIGRDTYPYEQYF. The CDR3 DNA sequence: TGTGCCATCGGCCGGGACACTTACCCCTACGAGCAGTACTTC.

The sample holds a few counts of this clonotype. The V call is TRBV20-1, the J call TRBJ1-5; 9 bases line up with TRBD1. J lost 1 base, V lost 2 bases, and 3 bases had no gene match. CDR1 is DFQATT, CDR2 SNEGSKA, per germline (reference sequence). CDR3 length equals 15 residues. The CDR3 here is CSARRTGASNQPQHF. In nucleotides, the CDR3 is TGCAGTGCTAGAAGGACAGGGGCCAGCAATCAGCCCCAGCATTTT.

This clonotype was counted a single time. The chain carries TRBV19 and TRBJ1-1, with 8 bases identical to TRBD1. Germline V gene sequence: CDR1 LNHDA, CDR2 SQIVND (reference sequence). This CDR3 has 15 residues. Trimming cost V 5 bases and J 1 base; bases outside gene matches: 6. CDR3 bases: TGTGCCAGTAGTGCAGCGGGGACAGGGAACACTGAAGCTTTCTTT. Amino acid sequence: CASSAAGTGNTEAFF.

The V call is TRBV18, the J call TRBJ2-7; 12 positions match TRBD1. The V gene's germline CDR1 is KGHSH and CDR2 LQKENI. The CDR3 is 15 residues long. V lost 3 bases, J lost 4 bases, and 4 bases stayed unmatched. CDR3 in amino acids: CASSPGTGGGYEQYF. In DNA, the CDR3 is TGTGCCAGCTCACCCGGGACAGGGGGCGGGTACGAGCAGTACTTC. Together with reference TRBV18 and TRBJ2-7, the CDR3 gives the full variable domain: NAGVMQNPRHLVRRRGQEARLRCSPMKGHSHVYWYRQLPEEGLKFMVYLQKENIIDESGMPKERFSAEFPKEGPSILRIQQVVRGDSAAYFCASSPGTGGGYEQYFGPGTRLTVT.

This rearrangement joins TRBV11-2 to TRBJ2-1, with 8 bases fitting TRBD2. V was clipped by 4 bases and J by 4 bases; unmatched bases: 6. The CDR3 sequence is 15 residues long. CDR1 is SGHAT, CDR2 FQNNGV, per germline. CDR3 sequence reads: CASSSGVAGYNEQFF. CDR3 nucleotides: TGTGCCAGCAGCTCCGGGGTAGCGGGGTACAATGAGCAGTTCTTC.

The gene calls are TRBV6-1 and TRBJ2-5; 12 nucleotides agree with TRBD2. CDR1 MNHNS and CDR2 SASEGT come from the germline V gene. CDR3 length: 13 amino acids. J gave up 2 bases and V 10 bases, and 2 bases lay outside the gene matches. The CDR3 nucleotides are TGTGCCATCGGGACTAGCGGGCAAGAGACCCAGTACTTC. Translating it yields CAIGTSGQETQYF.

The DNA for the CDR3 is TGCAGTGCAATGACAGGGGAATGGCCCAATGAGCAGTTCTTC. Translating gives CSAMTGEWPNEQFF. V is TRBV20-1 and J is TRBJ2-1; 8 bases match TRBD1. The germline V gene encodes CDR1 DFQATT and CDR2 SNEGSKA (reference sequence). Germline trimming cut 6 bases from V and 6 bases from J; bases unmatched to any gene: 10. The length of the CDR3 is 14 residues.